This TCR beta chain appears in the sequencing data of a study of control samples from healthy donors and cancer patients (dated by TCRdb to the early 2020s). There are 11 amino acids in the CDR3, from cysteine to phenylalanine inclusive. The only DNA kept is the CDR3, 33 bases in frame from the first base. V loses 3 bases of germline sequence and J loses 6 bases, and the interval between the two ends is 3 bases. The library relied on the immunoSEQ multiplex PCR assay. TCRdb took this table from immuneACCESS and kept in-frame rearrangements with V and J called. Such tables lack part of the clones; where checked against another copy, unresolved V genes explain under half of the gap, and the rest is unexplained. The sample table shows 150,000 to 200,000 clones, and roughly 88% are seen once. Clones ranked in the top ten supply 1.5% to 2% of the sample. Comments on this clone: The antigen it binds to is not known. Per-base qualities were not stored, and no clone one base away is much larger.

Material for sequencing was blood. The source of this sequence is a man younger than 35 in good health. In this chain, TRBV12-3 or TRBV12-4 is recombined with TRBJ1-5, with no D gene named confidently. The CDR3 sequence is CASSFGQPQHF. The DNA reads TGTGCCAGCAGTTTTGGTCAGCCCCAGCATTTT.